Below are 24 T cell receptor beta chains sequenced from a single sample in a study of T-cell reconstitution after alpha-beta-depleted transplantation in children. TCRbeta library preparation incorporated unique molecular identifiers. One entry per CDR3 protein results from TCRdb running MiXCR on the PCR reads. Of about 980,000 distinct CDR3 sequences in the sample, about 31% were seen once. The specimen was PBMCs, mostly from graft donor cells, collected 360 days after TCRalphabeta/CD19-depleted stem cell transplant. Receptors originate from a boy under three years old who had a stem cell transplant for SCID, so the T cells may come from the graft donor.

About this clonotype itself: The junction departs from the called germline gene at one end, perhaps through a read error. V gene TRBV7-9 combines with J gene TRBJ2-1; D might be TRBD2 (5 bases). The CDR3 contains 11 residues. Germline V CDR1 and CDR2: SEHNR, FQNEAQ (reference sequence). The CDR3 spells CASSPGSPGVF. CDR3 DNA sequence: TGTGCCAGCAGCCCTGGGTCCCCCGGGGTCTTC.

The V and J genes are TRBV5-1 and TRBJ2-5; 9 bases fit TRBD1. Germline V CDR1 and CDR2: SGHRS, YFSETQ. There are 16 residues in the CDR3. With 4 bases clipped from V and 4 bases from J, the junction kept 11 bases outside the gene matches. The CDR3 bases are TGCGCCAGCAGCATAGGACAGGGGCCTTGGAGAGAGACCCAGTACTTC. It yields the protein CASSIGQGPWRETQYF.

In DNA form, the CDR3 reads TGTGCCAGCAGCCAAGCCCTTCGGACAGGGGGTTCAGAGACCCAGTACTTC. As protein: CASSQALRTGGSETQYF. This sequence joins TRBV3-1 and TRBJ2-5, with 10 positions matching TRBD1. Germline V lookup: CDR1 LGHDT, CDR2 YNNKEL (reference sequence). V shed 1 base and J 4 bases; nucleotides not matched to a gene: 9. This CDR3 contains 17 residues.

This clonotype appeared a few times. The V gene is TRBV24-1, the J gene TRBJ2-7; 9 bases align to TRBD1. Germline V gives CDR1 KGHDR, CDR2 SFDVKD. V gave up 2 bases and J gave up 9 bases; unmatched junction bases: 13. CDR3 size: 16 residues. The CDR3 DNA reads TGTGCCACCAGTGATTCGAGTCCCGGGACAGGGTCCGGGCAGTACTTC. Its protein is CATSDSSPGTGSGQYF.

This clonotype was observed a few times. The rearrangement uses TRBV7-8 and TRBJ2-1; D might be TRBD2 (7 bases). The CDR3 totals 12 residues. Germline V gene sequence: CDR1 SGHVS, CDR2 FQNEAQ. The CDR3 region is CATGGRGNEQFF. CDR3 sequence (DNA): TGTGCGACCGGGGGGCGGGGCAATGAGCAGTTCTTC.

J is TRBJ2-5 and V is TRBV7-9; D is tentatively TRBD1 or TRBD2 (5 bases each). The CDR3 contains 15 residues. The germline V gene has CDR1 SEHNR and CDR2 FQNEAQ (reference sequence). V was shortened by 5 bases and J by 5 bases, with 18 bases between the two germline ends. The CDR3 region has the DNA TGTGCCAGCAGCCCTGTGGGACCCGTTAGGGAGACCCAGTACTTC. It codes for CASSPVGPVRETQYF.

This chain links TRBV4-1 with TRBJ1-1, with D perhaps matching TRBD1 (5 bases). The CDR3 has 14 residues. Trimming removed 6 bases at V and 10 bases at J, with 21 bases between. Germline V gives CDR1 MGHRA, CDR2 YSYEKL. In nucleotides, the CDR3 is TGCGCCAGCAGAGCGGGGGTCAAAAGGCCCTCAGCTTTCTTT. Translated, it gives CASRAGVKRPSAFF.

The chain combines TRBV18 with TRBJ2-5; TRBD1 matches 7 bases. The CDR3 spans 16 residues. The V gene's germline CDR1 is KGHSH and CDR2 LQKENI. Trimming at V came to 3 bases and at J to 1 base, leaving 8 bases not matched to a gene. The CDR3 sequence is CASSPLGTALQETQYF. The DNA of the CDR3 is TGTGCCAGCTCACCCCTGGGGACAGCCCTCCAAGAGACCCAGTACTTC. The whole variable domain, remainder taken from reference TRBV18 and TRBJ2-5, is NAGVMQNPRHLVRRRGQEARLRCSPMKGHSHVYWYRQLPEEGLKFMVYLQKENIIDESGMPKERFSAEFPKEGPSILRIQQVVRGDSAAYFCASSPLGTALQETQYFGPGTRLLVL.

The chain couples TRBV9 to TRBJ2-1, with D possibly called TRBD1 or TRBD2 (5 bases each). Trimming took off 0 bases at V and 5 bases at J, with 12 bases between the two ends. The CDR3 length is 15 residues. CDR1 and CDR2 from the germline V gene are SGDLS and YYNGEE. The CDR3, as DNA: TGTGCCAGCAGCGTAGCGAACGGGGCCAACAATGAGCAGTTCTTC. This encodes CASSVANGANNEQFF. Full variable domain (outside the CDR3, taken from reference TRBV9 and TRBJ2-1): DSGVTQTPKHLITATGQRVTLRCSPRSGDLSVYWYQQSLDQGLQFLIQYYNGEERAKGNILERFSAQQFPDLHSELNLSSLELGDSALYFCASSVANGANNEQFFGPGTRLTVL.

This clonotype occurred many times. This chain uses TRBV5-1 with TRBJ2-7; D ambiguous. The CDR3 consists of 11 residues. Trimming left V 4 bases short and J 2 bases short, with 4 bases between. Germline CDR1 reads SGHRS; CDR2 reads YFSETQ. This CDR3 reads CASSDAYEQYF. The CDR3 nucleotides read TGCGCCAGCAGCGATGCCTACGAGCAGTACTTC.

This clonotype has a handful of counts. The chain employs TRBV6-5 and TRBJ2-7; the match to TRBD2 covers 7 bases. This CDR3 is built from 15 residues. J gave up 5 bases and V 6 bases, and 13 bases lay outside the gene matches. Germline loops: CDR1 MNHEY, CDR2 SVGAGI. The CDR3 here is CASRSGRGSSHEQYF. CDR3 bases: TGTGCCAGCAGGTCAGGGCGGGGGAGTTCCCACGAGCAGTACTTC.

This clonotype has just a few counts. The chain couples TRBV18 to TRBJ2-1; the D is unclear. V shed 2 bases and J shed 8 bases, with 19 bases lying between them. Per germline, CDR1 KGHSH and CDR2 LQKENI. The CDR3 contains 16 residues. The CDR3 here is CASSPLGESWTDEQFF. CDR3 DNA sequence: TGTGCCAGCTCACCATTGGGTGAATCGTGGACGGATGAGCAGTTCTTC.

Only a few counts were recorded for this clonotype. The chain joins TRBV20-1 to TRBJ2-7; no clear D gene. V was cut by 2 bases and J by 1 base, with 12 bases left in between. The CDR3 runs to 14 residues. Germline values: CDR1 DFQATT, CDR2 SNEGSKA (reference sequence). DNA for the CDR3: TGCAGTGCTAGAAACCTATTAACTTCCTACGAGCAGTACTTC. Translating gives CSARNLLTSYEQYF.

This clonotype was observed a handful of times. This rearrangement joins TRBV28 to TRBJ1-1; D ambiguous. The CDR3 covers 14 residues. Between the trimmed V and J ends, which lost 2 bases and 5 bases, there was a span of 12 bases. Per the germline V gene, CDR1 is MDHEN and CDR2 is SYDVKM. The CDR3 bases are TGTGCCAGCAGTTTAGAAGCAGTCGGAACTGAAGCTTTCTTT. Translating it yields CASSLEAVGTEAFF.

V usage is TRBV29-1 and J usage is TRBJ2-2, with 8 bases fitting TRBD1. Germline lookup yields CDR1 SQVTM and CDR2 ANQGSEA. The CDR3 has 15 amino acids. J was trimmed by 2 bases and V by 4 bases; bases with no gene match: 6. The CDR3 region is CSVGRDRTNTGELFF. In nucleotides, the CDR3 is TGCAGCGTTGGCCGGGACAGGACAAACACCGGGGAGCTGTTTTTT.

The V and J genes are TRBV7-2 and TRBJ2-1; D not resolved. This CDR3 has 16 residues. V was clipped by 3 bases and J by 4 bases, with 16 bases between them. Germline loops: CDR1 SGHTA, CDR2 FQGNSA. The CDR3 region is CASSFWISRAYNEQFF. As DNA, the CDR3 is TGTGCCAGCAGCTTTTGGATCTCGCGTGCATACAATGAGCAGTTCTTC.

The chain has TRBV5-1 and TRBJ1-6, with 9 nucleotides matching TRBD1. The germline V gene has CDR1 SGHRS and CDR2 YFSETQ. The CDR3 is 16 amino acids. V trimming: 0 bases; J trimming: 6 bases; junction bases outside the gene matches: 4. CDR3 protein: CASSLDDRGSNSPLHF. The CDR3 DNA reads as TGCGCCAGCAGCTTGGACGACAGGGGGTCTAATTCACCCCTCCACTTT.

This chain links TRBV27 with TRBJ1-1; the D gene is possibly TRBD1 (5 bases). CDR1 and CDR2 from the germline V gene are MNHEY and SMNVEV (reference sequence). The ends were cut back, 1 base at V and 8 bases at J, with 14 bases in the middle. The CDR3 length is 14 residues. CDR3 sequence (DNA): TGTGCCAGCAGTTTATTTGGGGGGAGGCGAGAAGCTTTCTTT. It specifies CASSLFGGRREAFF.

The chain combines TRBV28 with TRBJ2-1; D gene unclear. Germline lookup yields CDR1 MDHEN and CDR2 SYDVKM. V dropped 2 bases and J dropped 9 bases, with 5 bases sitting between them. The CDR3 is 11 residues long. CDR3 residues: CASSLNFEQFF. The CDR3 nucleotides are TGTGCCAGCAGTTTAAACTTTGAGCAGTTCTTC.

The V and J genes are TRBV18 and TRBJ2-7; 9 bases line up with TRBD1. Per the germline V gene, CDR1 is KGHSH and CDR2 is LQKENI. The CDR3 is 15 amino acids. J lost 6 bases, V lost 1 base, and 7 bases had no gene match. CDR3 in DNA: TGTGCCAGCTCACCACGACAGGGGGGTTCGGGCGAGCAGTACTTC. Amino acids: CASSPRQGGSGEQYF.

This clonotype was seen only a few times. The chain uses TRBV12-3 or TRBV12-4 and TRBJ2-4; D uncertain. The CDR3 covers 11 residues. Deletions cut 3 bases from V and 7 bases from J, with 4 bases between. CDR3 sequence reads: CASSFRNIQYF. The CDR3 DNA reads as TGTGCCAGCAGTTTTAGGAACATTCAGTACTTC.

The chain carries TRBV20-1 and TRBJ1-1; D gene uncertain. This CDR3 has 14 amino acids. In germline, CDR1 is DFQATT, CDR2 SNEGSKA (reference sequence). V dropped 4 bases and J dropped 1 base, with 13 bases sitting between them. CDR3 protein: CSAKPGWKNTEAFF. The CDR3 DNA reads as TGCAGTGCTAAACCCGGATGGAAGAACACTGAAGCTTTCTTT.

This chain links TRBV4-1 with TRBJ1-1; 9 positions match TRBD1. Germline V gene lookup returns CDR1 MGHRA and CDR2 YSYEKL. V was pared by 2 bases and J by 1 base, with 5 bases of the junction left unmatched. The CDR3 contains 16 residues. CDR3 in amino acids: CASSQPTGQGNTEAFF. The CDR3 nucleotides read TGCGCCAGCAGCCAACCCACGGGACAGGGGAACACTGAAGCTTTCTTT.

This clonotype showed up just a few times. The rearrangement links TRBV7-8 to TRBJ2-7; no clear D. The CDR3 is 17 amino acids. Germline CDR1 is SGHVS and CDR2 is FQNEAQ. Between the trimmed V and J ends, which lost 1 base and 1 base, there was a span of 17 bases. In DNA, the CDR3 is TGTGCCAGCAGCTTAGGGACGGGCGTTGCGGCGTCCTACGAGCAGTACTTC. Its translation is CASSLGTGVAASYEQYF.